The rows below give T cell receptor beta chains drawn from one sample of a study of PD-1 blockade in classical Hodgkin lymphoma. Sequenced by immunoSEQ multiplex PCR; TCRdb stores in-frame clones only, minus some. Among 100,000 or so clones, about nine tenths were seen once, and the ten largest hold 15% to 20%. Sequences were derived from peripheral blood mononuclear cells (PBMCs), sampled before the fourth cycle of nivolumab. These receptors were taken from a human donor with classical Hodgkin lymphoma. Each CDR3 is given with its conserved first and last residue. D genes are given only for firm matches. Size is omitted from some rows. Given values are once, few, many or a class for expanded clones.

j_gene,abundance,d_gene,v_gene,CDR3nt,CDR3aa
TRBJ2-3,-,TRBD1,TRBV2,TGTGCCAGCAGTGGGGGGACAGGGAGCACAGATACGCAGTATTTT,CASSGGTGSTDTQYF
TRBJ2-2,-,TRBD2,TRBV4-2,TGTGCCAGCAGCCCACGTAGCGGGAGTGTTACCGGGGAGCTGTTTTTT,CASSPRSGSVTGELFF
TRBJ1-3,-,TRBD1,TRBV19,TGTGCCAGTAGAACAGGGGGCTACTCTGGAAACACCATATATTTT,CASRTGGYSGNTIYF
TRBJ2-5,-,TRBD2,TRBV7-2,TGTGCCAGCAGCTTAGAACTAGCGGGAGAGACCCAGTACTTC,CASSLELAGETQYF
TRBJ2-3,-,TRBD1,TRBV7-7,TGTGCTAGCAGCTTAGACAGGGCCACAGATACGCAGTATTTT,CASSLDRATDTQYF
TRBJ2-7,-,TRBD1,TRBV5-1,TGCGCCAGCAGCCAGTACAGGGGGTGGAATACCTACGAGCAGTACTTC,CASSQYRGWNTYEQYF
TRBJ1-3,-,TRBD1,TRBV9,TGTGCCAGCAGCCCTCAATTGGACAGGGGGGACACCATATATTTT,CASSPQLDRGDTIYF
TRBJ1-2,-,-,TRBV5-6,TGTGCCAGCAGTTACGGCGGGGATGGCTACACCTTC,CASSYGGDGYTF
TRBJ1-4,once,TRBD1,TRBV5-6,TGTGCCAGCAGCTGGACAGGGGGCAAGGGTTATGAAAAACTGTTTTTT,CASSWTGGKGYEKLFF
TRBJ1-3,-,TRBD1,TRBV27,TGTGCCAGCAGTACGGACAGGGTAGGAAACACCATATATTTT,CASSTDRVGNTIYF
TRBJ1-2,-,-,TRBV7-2,TGTGCCAGCAGCTTAGTAACAGGCGCGGGCTACACCTTC,CASSLVTGAGYTF
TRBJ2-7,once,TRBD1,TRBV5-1,TGCGCCAGCAGCTCGGGACAGACTTACGAGCAGTACTTC,CASSSGQTYEQYF
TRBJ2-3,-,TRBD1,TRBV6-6,TGTGCCAGCAAGGGGACAGGGTATTCCACAGATACGCAGTATTTT,CASKGTGYSTDTQYF
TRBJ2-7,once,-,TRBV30,TGTGCCTGGAGTGTGAGTGCTTACGAGCAGTACTTC,CAWSVSAYEQYF
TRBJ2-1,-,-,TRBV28,TGTGCCAGCAGTGAGACTAGGGATTACAATGAGCAGTTCTTC,CASSETRDYNEQFF
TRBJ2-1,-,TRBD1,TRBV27,TGTGCCAGCAGTTCTCAAACGGACAGGGGGTCCTACAATGAGCAGTTCTTC,CASSSQTDRGSYNEQFF
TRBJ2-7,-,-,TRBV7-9,TGTGCCAGCAGCTCATCGGCCGACGAGCAGTACTTC,CASSSSADEQYF
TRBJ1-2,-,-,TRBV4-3,TGCGCCAGCAGCCAAGACGAGGGGGGGTCAGGGGTTGGCTACACCTTC,CASSQDEGGSGVGYTF
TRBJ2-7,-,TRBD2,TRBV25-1,TGTGCCAGCAGTGAATCGGAGTGGGAGGGCCCATATTACGAGCAGTACTTC,CASSESEWEGPYYEQYF
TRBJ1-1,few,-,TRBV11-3,TGTGCCAGCAGCTTAGGGCCCGGGACTGAAGCTTTCTTT,CASSLGPGTEAFF
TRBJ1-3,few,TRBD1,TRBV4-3,TGCGCCAGCAGCCAAGAATCCATGACAGGGGACATATATTTT,CASSQESMTGDIYF
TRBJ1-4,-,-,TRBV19,TGTGCCAGTCGAAGGGTTTCGGATGAAAAACTGTTTTTT,CASRRVSDEKLFF
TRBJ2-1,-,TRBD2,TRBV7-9,TGTGCCAGCAGCCCGGCTCTAGCGGGAGCTCGGGGTGAGCAGTTCTTC,CASSPALAGARGEQFF
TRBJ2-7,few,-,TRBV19,TGTGCCAGTAGGATCCGAGTGGAATACGAGCAGTACTTC,CASRIRVEYEQYF
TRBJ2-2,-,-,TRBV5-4,TGTGCCAGCAGCTTGGAACAGACGAACACCGGGGAGCTGTTTTTT,CASSLEQTNTGELFF
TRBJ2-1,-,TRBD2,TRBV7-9,TGTGCCAGCAGCTTAGGTAGGCTAGCGGGATATGAGCAGTTCTTC,CASSLGRLAGYEQFF
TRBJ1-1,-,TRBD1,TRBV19,TGTGCCAGTAGTATTTTCCAAAGCGGGACAGGGGGAGCCACTGAAGCTTTCTTT,CASSIFQSGTGGATEAFF
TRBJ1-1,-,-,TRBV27,TGTGCCAGCAGAGGCGGGATGAACACTGAAGCTTTCTTT,CASRGGMNTEAFF
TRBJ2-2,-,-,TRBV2,TGTGCCAGCGGGGGAGTTGTCACCGGGGAGCTGTTTTTT,CASGGVVTGELFF
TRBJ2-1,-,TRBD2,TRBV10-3,TGTGCCATCAGTGGGACTAGCGGCGATGAGCAGTTCTTC,CAISGTSGDEQFF
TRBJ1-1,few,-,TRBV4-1,TGCGCCAGCAGCCAAGAGGGCACCCTGAACACTGAAGCTTTCTTT,CASSQEGTLNTEAFF
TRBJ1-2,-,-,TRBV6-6,TGTGCCAGCAGTTACGAACAGCTCTTCTATGGCTACACCTTC,CASSYEQLFYGYTF